This passage covers 21 T cell receptor beta chains from one sample sequenced in a study of blood T cell repertoires in COVID-19. The assay was immunoSEQ multiplex PCR, and TCRdb's table has in-frame clones only and misses some. Of approximately 220,000 clones detected, 65% to 90% appear once; the ten largest clones hold roughly 4.7%. Material: peripheral blood. These receptor sequences come from a woman between 65 and 79 years old with acute or convalescent COVID-19.

V gene TRBV4-1 combines with J gene TRBJ1-1, with D hard to call. V lost 2 bases and J lost 1, with 11 bases in between. Germline CDR1 MGHRA, CDR2 YSYEKL. CDR3 length: 15 amino acids. CDR3 in DNA: TGCGCCAGCAGCCAACCTGTACACCGGAACACTGAAGCTTTCTTT. Its protein is CASSQPVHRNTEAFF.

This chain connects TRBV4-3 to TRBJ1-6, with no clear D. Deletions cut 1 base from V and 0 bases from J, with 7 bases between. The CDR3 consists of 16 residues. Germline V gives CDR1 LGHNA, CDR2 YSLEER. The CDR3 region is CASSQGPSSYNSPLHF. The CDR3 DNA sequence: TGCGCCAGCAGCCAAGGTCCGAGCTCCTATAATTCACCCCTCCACTTT.

This chain links TRBV3-1 (or the pseudogene TRBV3-2) with TRBJ1-6; tentative D call: TRBD1 (6 bases). The CDR3 loop spans 20 amino acids. V was cut by 0 bases and J by 0 bases, with 18 bases left in between. Germline CDR1 reads LGHDT; CDR2 reads YNNKEL (reference sequence). The CDR3 DNA follows: TGTGCCAGCAGCCAAGATTACGGTAGGCAGGGGAGCTCCTATAATTCACCCCTCCACTTT. Amino acids: CASSQDYGRQGSSYNSPLHF.

The V gene is TRBV5-4, the J gene TRBJ1-1, with 7 positions matching TRBD1. There are 16 residues in the CDR3. The V and J ends lost 2 bases and 4 bases, in that order; junction bases with no gene match: 11. Germline loops: CDR1 SGHNT, CDR2 YYREEE (reference sequence). In nucleotides, the CDR3 is TGTGCCAGCAGCTTAAAAATAGCGGGACAGATCACTGAAGCTTTCTTT. It codes for CASSLKIAGQITEAFF. The full variable domain, its missing parts supplied by reference TRBV5-4 and TRBJ1-1, is ETGVTQSPTHLIKTRGQQVTLRCSSQSGHNTVSWYQQALGQGPQFIFQYYREEENGRGNFPPRFSGLQFPNYSSELNVNALELDDSALYLCASSLKIAGQITEAFFGQGTRLTVV.

The chain's CDR3 is CASSSPLGAYEQYF. The CDR3 DNA reads as TGTGCCAGCAGCTCACCCCTGGGAGCCTACGAGCAGTACTTC. The chain links TRBV5-4 to TRBJ2-7, with D perhaps TRBD2 (5 bases). This CDR3 is 14 amino acids long. Trimming stripped 3 bases from V and 2 bases from J, with 12 bases between. CDR1 is SGHNT and CDR2 is YYREEE in the germline V gene (reference sequence).

The chain recombines TRBV27 with TRBJ1-1, with a possible D match to TRBD1 (5 bases). Germline CDR1 and CDR2: MNHEY and SMNVEV (reference sequence). CDR3 length: 14 residues. V lost 3 bases, J lost 4 bases, and 12 bases lay in between. Here the CDR3 reads CASSFQGYSTEAFF. The DNA of the CDR3 is TGTGCCAGCAGTTTTCAGGGTTACAGCACTGAAGCTTTCTTT.

The V and J genes are TRBV6-6 and TRBJ1-2; no reliable D call. Germline V gene data show CDR1 as MNHNY and CDR2 as SVGAGI (reference sequence). Trimming stripped 9 bases from V and 2 bases from J, with 10 bases between. This CDR3 is built from 12 residues. CDR3 nucleotide sequence: TGTGCCAGTTATTCAGTGAACTATGGCTACACCTTC. It is translated as CASYSVNYGYTF.

This rearrangement joins TRBV4-1 to TRBJ1-1; 9 nucleotides align to TRBD1. In germline, CDR1 is MGHRA, CDR2 YSYEKL. V lost 6 bases to trimming and J lost 5 bases; unmatched junction nucleotides: 7. This CDR3 has 14 amino acids. CDR3 nucleotide sequence: TGCGCCAGCAGTACGGACAGGGGCTGGACTGAAGCTTTCTTT. Translation gives CASSTDRGWTEAFF.

This chain joins TRBV7-2 and TRBJ1-5, with D possibly TRBD1 on 5 matching bases. V lost 2 bases and J 2 bases, leaving 10 bases between the germline ends. This CDR3 region has 15 residues. Germline-derived CDR1 and CDR2 are SGHTA and FQGNSA. The CDR3 DNA reads TGTGCCAGCAGCTTAATAGGGGCTGGCAATCAGCCCCAGCATTTT. As protein: CASSLIGAGNQPQHF. Looking up the rest from reference TRBV7-2 and TRBJ1-5 gives the full variable domain: GAGVSQSPSNKVTEKGKDVELRCDPISGHTALYWYRQSLGQGLEFLIYFQGNSAPDKSGLPSDRFSAERTGGSVSTLTIQRTQQEDSAVYLCASSLIGAGNQPQHFGDGTRLSIL.

V gene TRBV2 combines with J gene TRBJ2-2; tentatively, D is TRBD1 (5 bases). CDR1 SNHLY and CDR2 FYNNEI come from the germline V gene. V lost 7 bases to trimming and J lost 1 base, with 22 bases between them. The CDR3 loop spans 18 amino acids. For the CDR3, the DNA is TGTGCCAGCACCGCCTTAGGGCCCCAGACAGTGAACACCGGGGAGCTGTTTTTT. Translation: CASTALGPQTVNTGELFF.

In this sample, this clone turned up once. The chain has TRBV7-6 and TRBJ2-5; 11 positions match TRBD2. The J segment lost 1 base and the V segment lost 7 bases, leaving 5 bases of the junction unmatched. Looked up from germline, CDR1 is SGHVS and CDR2 is FNYEAQ. The CDR3 has 15 amino acids. CDR3 amino acids: CASTPTSGVQETQYF. The CDR3 nucleotides read TGTGCCAGCACCCCGACTAGCGGGGTCCAAGAGACCCAGTACTTC. Variable domain in full (rest from reference TRBV7-6 and TRBJ2-5): GAGVSQSPRYKVTKRGQDVALRCDPISGHVSLYWYRQALGQGPEFLTYFNYEAQQDKSGLPNDRFSAERPEGSISTLTIQRTEQRDSAMYRCASTPTSGVQETQYFGPGTRLLVL.

The rearrangement links TRBV3-1 (or the pseudogene TRBV3-2) to TRBJ2-2, with D possibly being TRBD2 (6 bases). This CDR3 is built from 15 residues. With 3 bases removed from V and 5 bases from J, the gap between germline ends came to 13 bases. In germline, CDR1 is LGHDT, CDR2 YNNKEL (reference sequence). CDR3 DNA sequence: TGTGCCAGCAGCCACTGGGGGGTGAGAACCGGGGAGCTGTTTTTT. This gives the protein CASSHWGVRTGELFF.

The V gene is TRBV3-1 (or the pseudogene TRBV3-2), the J gene TRBJ1-5; D unresolved. Germline values: CDR1 LGHDT, CDR2 YNNKEL (reference sequence). V was shortened by 5 bases and J by 1 base, with 12 bases between the two germline ends. The CDR3 is 15 amino acids. The CDR3 reads CASSVSGQSNQPQHF. CDR3 DNA sequence: TGTGCCAGCAGCGTAAGTGGGCAGAGCAATCAGCCCCAGCATTTT.

The chain links TRBV6-1 to TRBJ1-1; no reliable D call. Per germline, CDR1 MNHNS and CDR2 SASEGT. Trimming took 1 base from V and 1 from J, leaving 4 bases between them. This CDR3 is built from 13 residues. For the CDR3, the DNA is TGTGCCAGCAGTGAAGTTCGGAACACTGAAGCTTTCTTT. Translating it yields CASSEVRNTEAFF.

J is TRBJ2-3 and V is TRBV12-2; TRBD2, as called in the table, went unchecked against the DNA. TRBV12-2 is noted as a pseudogene. The CDR3 contains 17 residues. The CDR3 region has the DNA TGTGCAAGTCGCTTACTGACCGCTAGACCCTGTGGAGATACGCAGTATTTT. It specifies CASRLLTARPCGDTQYF.

V gene TRBV28 combines with J gene TRBJ2-3; D unresolved. The CDR3 runs to 14 residues. The V and J ends lost 7 bases and 1 base respectively, with 12 bases between them. Germline loops: CDR1 MDHEN, CDR2 SYDVKM. CDR3 DNA sequence: TGTGCCAGCATGGAAACAGTCCGCACAGATACGCAGTATTTT. Translation gives CASMETVRTDTQYF.

This clone was recorded a few times. This rearrangement joins TRBV30 to TRBJ1-5; 7 nucleotides match TRBD1. CDR3 length: 15 residues. Looked up from germline, CDR1 is GTSNPN and CDR2 is SVGIG (reference sequence). Germline trimming cut 5 bases from V and 4 bases from J; bases unmatched to any gene: 11. CDR3 residues: CAWAYPDRDNQPQHF. CDR3 sequence (DNA): TGTGCCTGGGCTTACCCTGACAGGGATAATCAGCCCCAGCATTTT.

The chain employs TRBV12-3 or TRBV12-4 and TRBJ1-2, with D hard to call. V lost 3 bases and J lost 6, with 8 bases in between. There are 12 residues in the CDR3. CDR3 residues: CASSFPGHGYTF. For the CDR3, the DNA is TGTGCCAGCAGTTTTCCAGGCCATGGCTACACCTTC.

This rearrangement joins TRBV6-6 to TRBJ1-6, with D perhaps TRBD1 (6 bases). Germline lookup yields CDR1 MNHNY and CDR2 SVGAGI (reference sequence). Trimming shortened V by 6 bases and J by 5 bases, and 11 bases separated the two germline ends. CDR3 size: 14 residues. The CDR3 protein is CASRAGADNSPLHF. DNA of the CDR3: TGTGCCAGCAGGGCAGGGGCTGATAATTCACCCCTCCACTTT.

In DNA, the CDR3 is TGTGCCAGCAGTCGCTTTCAGGGGCTGTATGCTGGAAACACCATATATTTT. As protein: CASSRFQGLYAGNTIYF. The chain uses TRBV28 and TRBJ1-3, with TRBD1 as a possible D gene (6 bases). The V and J ends lost 5 bases and 2 bases respectively, with 19 bases between them. This CDR3 spans 17 amino acids. Looked up from germline, CDR1 is MDHEN and CDR2 is SYDVKM. Full variable domain (missing parts from reference TRBV28 and TRBJ1-3): DVKVTQSSRYLVKRTGEKVFLECVQDMDHENMFWYRQDPGLGLRLIYFSYDVKMKEKGDIPEGYSVSREKKERFSLILESASTNQTSMYLCASSRFQGLYAGNTIYFGEGSWLTVV.

This chain connects TRBV11-2 to TRBJ2-3; D is undetermined. CDR1 is SGHAT, CDR2 FQNNGV, per germline. This CDR3 region has 13 residues. V was pared by 5 bases and J by 0 bases, with 6 bases between. CDR3 sequence (DNA): TGTGCCAGCAGCCCCCTCAGCACAGATACGCAGTATTTT. It yields the protein CASSPLSTDTQYF.